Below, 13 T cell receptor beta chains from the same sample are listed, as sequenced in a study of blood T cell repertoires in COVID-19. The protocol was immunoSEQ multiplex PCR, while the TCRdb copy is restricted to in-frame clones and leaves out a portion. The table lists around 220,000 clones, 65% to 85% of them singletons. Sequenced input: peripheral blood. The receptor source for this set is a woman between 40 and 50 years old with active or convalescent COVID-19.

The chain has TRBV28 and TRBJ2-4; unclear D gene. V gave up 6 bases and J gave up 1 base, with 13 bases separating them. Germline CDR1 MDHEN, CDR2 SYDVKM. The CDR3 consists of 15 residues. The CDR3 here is CASSPGPVAKNIQYF. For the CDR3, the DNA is TGTGCCAGCAGCCCAGGCCCGGTGGCCAAAAACATTCAGTACTTC.

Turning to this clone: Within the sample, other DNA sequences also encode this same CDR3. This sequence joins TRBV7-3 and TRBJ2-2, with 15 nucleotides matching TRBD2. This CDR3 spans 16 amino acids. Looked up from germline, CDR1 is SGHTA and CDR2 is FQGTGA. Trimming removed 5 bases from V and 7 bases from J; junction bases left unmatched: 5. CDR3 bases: TGTGCCAGCAGCCGGGGACTAGCGGGGGGAATCGGGGAGCTGTTTTTT. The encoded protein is CASSRGLAGGIGELFF.

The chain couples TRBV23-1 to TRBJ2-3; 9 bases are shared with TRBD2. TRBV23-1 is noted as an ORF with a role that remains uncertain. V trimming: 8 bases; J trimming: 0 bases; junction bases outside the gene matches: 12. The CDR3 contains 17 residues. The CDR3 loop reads CASAGLATYGSTDTQYF. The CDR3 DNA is TGCGCCAGCGCGGGACTAGCCACCTATGGAAGCACAGATACGCAGTATTTT.

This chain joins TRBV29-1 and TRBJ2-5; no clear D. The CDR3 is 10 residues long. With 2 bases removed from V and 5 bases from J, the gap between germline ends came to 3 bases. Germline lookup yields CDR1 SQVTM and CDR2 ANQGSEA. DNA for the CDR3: TGCAGCGTTGAACTGGAGACCCAGTACTTC. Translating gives CSVELETQYF.

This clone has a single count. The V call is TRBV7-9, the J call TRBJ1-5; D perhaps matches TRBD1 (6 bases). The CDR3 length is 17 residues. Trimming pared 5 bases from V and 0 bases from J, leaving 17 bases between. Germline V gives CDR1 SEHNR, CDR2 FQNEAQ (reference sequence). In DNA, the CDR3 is TGTGCCAGCAGCAATAGGGTCGGGGGGCATAGCAATCAGCCCCAGCATTTT. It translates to CASSNRVGGHSNQPQHF.

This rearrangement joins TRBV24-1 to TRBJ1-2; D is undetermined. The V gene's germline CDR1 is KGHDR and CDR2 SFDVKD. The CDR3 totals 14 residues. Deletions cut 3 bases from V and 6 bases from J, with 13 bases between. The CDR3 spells CATSDPRRGNGYTF. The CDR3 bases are TGTGCCACCAGTGATCCCCGGCGAGGGAATGGCTACACCTTC.

CDR3 nucleotide sequence: TGCGCCAGCAGCCTAACAGGGTTGGGAAGAAACACCATATATTTT. Translated, it gives CASSLTGLGRNTIYF. The chain is built from TRBV5-1 and TRBJ1-3, with D tentatively TRBD1 (6 bases). The V and J ends lost 4 bases and 5 bases respectively, with 16 bases between them. The CDR3 contains 15 residues. Germline values: CDR1 SGHRS, CDR2 YFSETQ.

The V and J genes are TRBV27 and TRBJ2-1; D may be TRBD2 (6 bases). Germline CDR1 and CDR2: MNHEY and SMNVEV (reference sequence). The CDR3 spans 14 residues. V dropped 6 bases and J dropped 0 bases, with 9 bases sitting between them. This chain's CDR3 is CASSGGLSYNEQFF. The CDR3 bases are TGTGCCAGCAGCGGGGGACTCTCCTACAATGAGCAGTTCTTC.

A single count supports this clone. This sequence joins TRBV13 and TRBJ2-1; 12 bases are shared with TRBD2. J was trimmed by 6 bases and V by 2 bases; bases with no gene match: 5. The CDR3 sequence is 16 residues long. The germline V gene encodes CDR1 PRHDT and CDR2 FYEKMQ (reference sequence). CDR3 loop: CASSLSTSGGFNEQFF. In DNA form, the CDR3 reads TGTGCCAGCAGCTTATCTACTAGCGGGGGGTTCAATGAGCAGTTCTTC.

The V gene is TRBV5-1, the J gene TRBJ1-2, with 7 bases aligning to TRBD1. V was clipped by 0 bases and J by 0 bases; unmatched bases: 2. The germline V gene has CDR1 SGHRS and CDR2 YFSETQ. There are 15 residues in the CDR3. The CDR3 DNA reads TGCGCCAGCAGCTTGGTGGGGACAGCTAACTATGGCTACACCTTC. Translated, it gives CASSLVGTANYGYTF.

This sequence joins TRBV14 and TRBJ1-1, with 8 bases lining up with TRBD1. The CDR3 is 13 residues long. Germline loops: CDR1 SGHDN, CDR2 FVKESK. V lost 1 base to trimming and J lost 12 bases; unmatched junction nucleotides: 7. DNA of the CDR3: TGTGCCAGCAGCCAAGTCCGGACAGGGAAGACTTTCTTT. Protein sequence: CASSQVRTGKTFF.

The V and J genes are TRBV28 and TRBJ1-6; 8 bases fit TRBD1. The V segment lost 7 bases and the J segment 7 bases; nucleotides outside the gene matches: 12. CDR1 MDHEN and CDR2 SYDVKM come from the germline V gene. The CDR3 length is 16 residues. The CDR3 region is CASTRMTGALNSPLHF. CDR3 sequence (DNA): TGTGCCAGCACCCGGATGACAGGGGCCCTCAATTCACCCCTCCACTTT.

CDR3 DNA: TGTGCCAGCAGCTCCTACTCTAAAAACACCGGGGAGCTGTTTTTT. It specifies CASSSYSKNTGELFF. V is TRBV7-9 and J is TRBJ2-2; D is unresolved. V lost 4 bases and J 2 bases, leaving 11 bases between the germline ends. The CDR3 contains 15 residues. Germline CDR1 is SEHNR and CDR2 is FQNEAQ (reference sequence).